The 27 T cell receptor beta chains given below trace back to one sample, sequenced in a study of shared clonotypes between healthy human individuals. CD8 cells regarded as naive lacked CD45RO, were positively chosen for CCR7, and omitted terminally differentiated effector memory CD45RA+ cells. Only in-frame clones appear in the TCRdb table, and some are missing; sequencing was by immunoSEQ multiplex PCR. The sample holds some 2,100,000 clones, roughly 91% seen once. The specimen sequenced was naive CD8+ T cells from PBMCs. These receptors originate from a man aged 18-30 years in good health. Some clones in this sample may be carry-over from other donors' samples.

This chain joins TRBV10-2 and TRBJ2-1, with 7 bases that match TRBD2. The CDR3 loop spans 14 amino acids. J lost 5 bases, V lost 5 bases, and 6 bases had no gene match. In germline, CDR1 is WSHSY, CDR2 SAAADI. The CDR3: CASSHTSANNEQFF. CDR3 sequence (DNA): TGCGCCAGCAGTCATACTAGCGCCAACAATGAGCAGTTCTTC.

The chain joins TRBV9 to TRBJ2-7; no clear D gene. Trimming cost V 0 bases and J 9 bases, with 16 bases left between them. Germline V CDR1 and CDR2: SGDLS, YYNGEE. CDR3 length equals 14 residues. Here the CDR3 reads CASSVGAASDVQYF. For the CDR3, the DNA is TGTGCCAGCAGCGTAGGGGCAGCGAGCGACGTGCAGTACTTC. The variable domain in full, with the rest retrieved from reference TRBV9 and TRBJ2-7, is DSGVTQTPKHLITATGQRVTLRCSPRSGDLSVYWYQQSLDQGLQFLIQYYNGEERAKGNILERFSAQQFPDLHSELNLSSLELGDSALYFCASSVGAASDVQYFGPGTRLTVT.

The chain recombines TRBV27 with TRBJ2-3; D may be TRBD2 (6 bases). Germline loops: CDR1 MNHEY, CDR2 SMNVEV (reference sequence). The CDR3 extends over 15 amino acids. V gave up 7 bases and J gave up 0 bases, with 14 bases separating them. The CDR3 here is CASTPLAVSTDTQYF. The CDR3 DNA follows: TGTGCCAGCACCCCCTTAGCGGTGAGCACAGATACGCAGTATTTT.

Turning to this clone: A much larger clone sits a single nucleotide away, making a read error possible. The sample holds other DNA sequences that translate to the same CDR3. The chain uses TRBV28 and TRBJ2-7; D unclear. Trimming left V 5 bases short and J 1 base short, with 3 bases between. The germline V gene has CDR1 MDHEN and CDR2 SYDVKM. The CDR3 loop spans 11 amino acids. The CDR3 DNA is TGTGCCAGCAGTGTTTCCTACGAGCAGTACTTC. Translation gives CASSVSYEQYF.

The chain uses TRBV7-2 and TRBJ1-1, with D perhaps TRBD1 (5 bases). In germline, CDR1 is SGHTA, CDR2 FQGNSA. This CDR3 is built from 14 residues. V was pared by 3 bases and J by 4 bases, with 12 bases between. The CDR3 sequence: CASSLGGKVTEAFF. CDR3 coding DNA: TGTGCCAGCAGCTTGGGGGGAAAGGTCACTGAAGCTTTCTTT.

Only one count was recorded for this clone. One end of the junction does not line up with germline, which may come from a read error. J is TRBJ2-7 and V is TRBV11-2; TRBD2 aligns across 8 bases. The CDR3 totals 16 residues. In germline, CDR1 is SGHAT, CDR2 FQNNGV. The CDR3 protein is CASNLKREPTSYEQYF. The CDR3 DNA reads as TGTGCCAGCAACTTAAAGCGGGAGCCGACATCCTACGAGCAGTACTTC.

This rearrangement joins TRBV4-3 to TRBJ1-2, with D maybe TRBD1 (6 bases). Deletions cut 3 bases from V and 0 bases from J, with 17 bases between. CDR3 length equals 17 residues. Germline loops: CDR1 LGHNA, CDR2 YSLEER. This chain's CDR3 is CASSQYLGGLANYGYTF. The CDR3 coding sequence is TGCGCCAGCAGCCAGTACCTAGGGGGATTAGCTAACTATGGCTACACCTTC.

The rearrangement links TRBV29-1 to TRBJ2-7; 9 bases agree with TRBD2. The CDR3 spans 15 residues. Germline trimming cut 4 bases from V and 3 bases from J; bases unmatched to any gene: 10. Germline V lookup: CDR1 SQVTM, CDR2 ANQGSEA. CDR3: CSVVVAGAIFYEQYF. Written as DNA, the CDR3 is TGCAGCGTTGTAGTAGCGGGAGCTATCTTCTACGAGCAGTACTTC.

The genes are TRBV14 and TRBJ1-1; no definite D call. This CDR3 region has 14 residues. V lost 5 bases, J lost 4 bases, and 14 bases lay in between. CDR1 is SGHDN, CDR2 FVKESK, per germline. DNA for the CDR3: TGTGCCAGCAGCGAATGGGGTGGGATCACTGAAGCTTTCTTT. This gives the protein CASSEWGGITEAFF.

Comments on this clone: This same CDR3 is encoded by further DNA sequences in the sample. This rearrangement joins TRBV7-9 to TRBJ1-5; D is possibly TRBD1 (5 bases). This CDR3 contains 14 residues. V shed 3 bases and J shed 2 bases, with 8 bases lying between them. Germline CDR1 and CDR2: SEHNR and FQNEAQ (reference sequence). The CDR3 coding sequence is TGTGCCAGCAGCTTTGACAGTCGCAATCAGCCCCAGCATTTT. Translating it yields CASSFDSRNQPQHF.

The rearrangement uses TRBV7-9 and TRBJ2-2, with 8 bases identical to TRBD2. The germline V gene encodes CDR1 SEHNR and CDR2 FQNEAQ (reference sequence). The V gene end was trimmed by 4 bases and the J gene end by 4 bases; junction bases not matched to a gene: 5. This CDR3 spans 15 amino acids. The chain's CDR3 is CASSSGTRGTGELFF. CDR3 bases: TGTGCCAGCAGCTCGGGGACTAGGGGCACCGGGGAGCTGTTTTTT. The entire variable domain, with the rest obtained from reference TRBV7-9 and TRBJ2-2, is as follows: DTGVSQNPRHKITKRGQNVTFRCDPISEHNRLYWYRQTLGQGPEFLTYFQNEAQLEKSRLLSDRFSAERPKGSFSTLEIQRTEQGDSAMYLCASSSGTRGTGELFFGEGSRLTVL.

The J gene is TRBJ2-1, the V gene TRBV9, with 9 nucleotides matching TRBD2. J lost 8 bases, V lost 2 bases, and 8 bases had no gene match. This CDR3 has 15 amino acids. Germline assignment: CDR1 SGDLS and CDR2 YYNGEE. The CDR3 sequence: CASSVVAGAPYEQFF. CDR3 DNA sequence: TGTGCCAGCAGCGTGGTAGCGGGAGCCCCCTATGAGCAGTTCTTC.

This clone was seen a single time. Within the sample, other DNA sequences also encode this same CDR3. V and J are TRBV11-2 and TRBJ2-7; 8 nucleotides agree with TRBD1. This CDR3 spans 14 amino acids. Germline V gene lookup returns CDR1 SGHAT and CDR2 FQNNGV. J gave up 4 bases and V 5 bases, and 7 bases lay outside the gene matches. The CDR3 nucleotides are TGTGCCAGCAGCCCGAGAACAGGGGGGTACGAGCAGTACTTC. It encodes CASSPRTGGYEQYF.

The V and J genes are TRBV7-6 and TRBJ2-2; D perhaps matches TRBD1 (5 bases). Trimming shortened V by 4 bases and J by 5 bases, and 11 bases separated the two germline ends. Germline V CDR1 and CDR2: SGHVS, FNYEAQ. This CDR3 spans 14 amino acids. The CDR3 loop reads CASSSLGRTGELFF. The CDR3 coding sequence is TGTGCCAGCAGCTCACTGGGGCGGACCGGGGAGCTGTTTTTT.

The CDR3 loop is CATRAAVEQYF. In nucleotides, the CDR3 is TGTGCCACCCGGGCTGCTGTCGAGCAGTACTTC. This chain connects TRBV6-6 to TRBJ2-7, with D uncertain. V was clipped by 10 bases and J by 6 bases, with 13 bases between them. From germline, CDR1 is MNHNY and CDR2 SVGAGI (reference sequence). This CDR3 spans 11 amino acids.

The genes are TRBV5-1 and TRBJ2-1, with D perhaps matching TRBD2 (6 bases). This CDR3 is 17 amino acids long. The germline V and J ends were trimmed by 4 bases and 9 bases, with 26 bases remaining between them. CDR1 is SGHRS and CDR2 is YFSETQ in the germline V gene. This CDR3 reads CASSPRVGGTPAGEQFF. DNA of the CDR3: TGCGCCAGCAGCCCTCGGGTAGGCGGGACCCCCGCGGGTGAGCAGTTCTTC.

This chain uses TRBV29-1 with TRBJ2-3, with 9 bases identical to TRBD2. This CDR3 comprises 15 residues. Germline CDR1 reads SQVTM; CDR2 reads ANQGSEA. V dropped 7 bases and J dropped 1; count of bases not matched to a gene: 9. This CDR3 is CSASGGRGRTDTQYF. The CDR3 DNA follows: TGCAGCGCCAGCGGCGGGAGGGGCCGCACAGATACGCAGTATTTT.

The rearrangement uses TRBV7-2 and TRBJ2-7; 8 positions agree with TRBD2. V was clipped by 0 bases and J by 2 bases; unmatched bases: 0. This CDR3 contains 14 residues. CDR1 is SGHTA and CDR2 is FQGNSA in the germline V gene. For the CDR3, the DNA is TGTGCCAGCAGCTTAGCTAGCGGGACCTACGAGCAGTACTTC. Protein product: CASSLASGTYEQYF.

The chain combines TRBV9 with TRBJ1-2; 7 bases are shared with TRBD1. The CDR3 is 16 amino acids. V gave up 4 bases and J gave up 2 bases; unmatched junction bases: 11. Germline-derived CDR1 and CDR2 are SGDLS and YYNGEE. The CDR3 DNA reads TGTGCCAGCAGCCCTCGCTTCGAGGACAGGAACTATGGCTACACCTTC. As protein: CASSPRFEDRNYGYTF.

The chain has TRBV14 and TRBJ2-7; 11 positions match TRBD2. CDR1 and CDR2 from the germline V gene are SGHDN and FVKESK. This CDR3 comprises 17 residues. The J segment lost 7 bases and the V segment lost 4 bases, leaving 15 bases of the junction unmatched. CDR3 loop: CASSPDTLAGGVEEQYF. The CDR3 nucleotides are TGTGCCAGCAGCCCCGACACCCTAGCGGGAGGTGTGGAGGAGCAGTACTTC.

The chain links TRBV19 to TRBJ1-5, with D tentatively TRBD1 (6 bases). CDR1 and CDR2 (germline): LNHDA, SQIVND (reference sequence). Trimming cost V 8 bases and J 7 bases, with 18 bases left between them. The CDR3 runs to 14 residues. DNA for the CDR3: TGTGCCAGTCACCCGGGGTGGGGGCACCAGCCCCAGCATTTT. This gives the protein CASHPGWGHQPQHF.

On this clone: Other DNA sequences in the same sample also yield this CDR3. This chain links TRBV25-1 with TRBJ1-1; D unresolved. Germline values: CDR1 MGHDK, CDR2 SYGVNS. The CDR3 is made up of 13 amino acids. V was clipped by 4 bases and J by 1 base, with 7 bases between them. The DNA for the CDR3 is TGTGCCAGCAGTGCTGGAGGGAACACTGAAGCTTTCTTT. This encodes CASSAGGNTEAFF.

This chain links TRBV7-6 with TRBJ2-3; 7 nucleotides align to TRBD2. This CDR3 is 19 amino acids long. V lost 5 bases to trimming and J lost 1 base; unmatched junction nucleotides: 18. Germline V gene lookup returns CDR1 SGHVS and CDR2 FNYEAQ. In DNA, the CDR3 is TGTGCCAGCAGCCCTTACGGGCTAGCGGAGGGGTGGGGCACAGATACGCAGTATTTT. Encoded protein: CASSPYGLAEGWGTDTQYF.

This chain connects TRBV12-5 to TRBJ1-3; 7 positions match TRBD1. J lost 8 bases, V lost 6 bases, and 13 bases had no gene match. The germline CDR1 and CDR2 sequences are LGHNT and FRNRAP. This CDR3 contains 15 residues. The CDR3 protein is CASGKGARAKHTIYF. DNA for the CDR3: TGTGCTAGTGGAAAGGGGGCTAGGGCTAAACACACCATATATTTT.

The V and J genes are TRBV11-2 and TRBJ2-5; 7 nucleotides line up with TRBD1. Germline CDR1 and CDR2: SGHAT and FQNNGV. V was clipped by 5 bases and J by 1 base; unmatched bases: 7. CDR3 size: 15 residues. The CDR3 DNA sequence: TGTGCCAGCAGCACCCGAGGACAGGCCCAAGAGACCCAGTACTTC. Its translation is CASSTRGQAQETQYF.

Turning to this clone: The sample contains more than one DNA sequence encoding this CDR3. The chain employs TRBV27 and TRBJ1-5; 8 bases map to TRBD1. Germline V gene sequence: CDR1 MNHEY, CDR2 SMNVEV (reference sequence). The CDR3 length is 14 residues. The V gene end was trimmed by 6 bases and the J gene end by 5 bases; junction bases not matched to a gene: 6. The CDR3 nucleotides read TGTGCCAGCAGGGTACAGGGGGGCCATCAGCCCCAGCATTTT. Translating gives CASRVQGGHQPQHF.

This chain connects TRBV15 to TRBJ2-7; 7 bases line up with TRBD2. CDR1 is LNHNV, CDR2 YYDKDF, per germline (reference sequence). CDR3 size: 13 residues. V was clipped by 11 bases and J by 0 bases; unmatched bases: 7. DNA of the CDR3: TGTGCCGCGCAAGCTAGCGGCTCCTACGAGCAGTACTTC. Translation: CAAQASGSYEQYF.